This T cell receptor beta chain is from a study of cytomegalovirus exposure and HLA in healthy donors. General study points: Fewer N-insertions (relative to the roughly 610-donor mean) were reportedly seen in an Asian-associated ancestry cluster in a later analysis. Donor immune exposure was known only as CMV serostatus.

The PCR was carried out with 60 Vbeta primers and 13 Jbeta primers. Clones were read by immunoSEQ multiplex PCR, and TCRdb kept only the in-frame ones, dropping some. Among 78,000 or so clones listed, under 65% were seen once. This CDR3 comprises 16 residues. V shed 0 bases, J shed 3 bases, and the junction held 3 bases outside the gene matches. The germline V gene encodes CDR1 MNHEY and CDR2 SVGAGI. Worth noting for this clone: The antigen is undetermined.

Material: PBMCs. This clonotype was obtained from a male donor in good health and CMV-seropositive. The rearrangement links TRBV6-5 to TRBJ2-2, with 8 bases fitting TRBD2. CDR3: CASSYSASGYTGELFF. CDR3 sequence (DNA): TGTGCCAGCAGTTACTCCGCTAGCGGGTACACCGGGGAGCTGTTTTTT.